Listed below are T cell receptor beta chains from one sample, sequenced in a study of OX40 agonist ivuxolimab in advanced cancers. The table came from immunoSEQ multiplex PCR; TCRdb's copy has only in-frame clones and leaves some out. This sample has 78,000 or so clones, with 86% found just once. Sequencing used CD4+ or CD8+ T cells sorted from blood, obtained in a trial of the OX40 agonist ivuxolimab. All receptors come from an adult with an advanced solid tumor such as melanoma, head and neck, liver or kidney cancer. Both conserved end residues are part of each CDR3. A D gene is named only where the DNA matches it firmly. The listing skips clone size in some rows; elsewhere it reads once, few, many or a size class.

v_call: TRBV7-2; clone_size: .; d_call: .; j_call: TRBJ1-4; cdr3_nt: TGTGCCAGCAGCTTAGAGCCCAGGTGGGGTGAAAAACTGTTTTTT; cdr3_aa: CASSLEPRWGEKLFF
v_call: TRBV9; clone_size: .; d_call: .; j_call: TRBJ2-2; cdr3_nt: TGTGCCAGCAGCGGTACCTCGGGGACCGGGGAGCTGTTTTTT; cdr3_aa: CASSGTSGTGELFF
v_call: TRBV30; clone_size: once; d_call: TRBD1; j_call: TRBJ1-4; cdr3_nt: TGTGCCTGGAGAGGGGACAGGCTTAATGAAAAACTGTTTTTT; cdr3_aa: CAWRGDRLNEKLFF
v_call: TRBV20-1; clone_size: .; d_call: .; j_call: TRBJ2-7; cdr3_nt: TGCAGTGCTGTGAACGGAGGGCAGTACTTC; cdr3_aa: CSAVNGGQYF
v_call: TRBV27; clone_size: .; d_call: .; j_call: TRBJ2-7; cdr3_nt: TGTGCCAGCAGTTTTAAGGGTGGCGAGCAGTACTTC; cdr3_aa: CASSFKGGEQYF
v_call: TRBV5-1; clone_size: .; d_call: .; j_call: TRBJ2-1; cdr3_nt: TGCGCCAGCAGCTTGGACCCCCTAGAGGACAATGAGCAGTTCTTC; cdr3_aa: CASSLDPLEDNEQFF
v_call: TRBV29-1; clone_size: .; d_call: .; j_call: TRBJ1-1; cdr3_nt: TGCAGCGTTGTGCAGGGTCGGGCTTTCTTT; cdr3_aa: CSVVQGRAFF
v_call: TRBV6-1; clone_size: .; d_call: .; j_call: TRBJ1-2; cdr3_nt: TGTGCCAGCAGTGTAGGTGGGGGGACTAACTATGGCTACACCTTC; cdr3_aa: CASSVGGGTNYGYTF
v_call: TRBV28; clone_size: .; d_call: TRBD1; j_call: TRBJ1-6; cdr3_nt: TGTGCCAGCAGTTTATCGACAGGGCTTAATTCACCCCTCCACTTT; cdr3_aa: CASSLSTGLNSPLHF
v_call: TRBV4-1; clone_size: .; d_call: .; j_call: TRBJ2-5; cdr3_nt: TGCGCCAGCAGCCAAGGACAGAGTCAAGAGACCCAGTACTTC; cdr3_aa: CASSQGQSQETQYF
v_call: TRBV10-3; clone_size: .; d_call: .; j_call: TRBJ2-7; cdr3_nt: TGTGCCATCGGGGGACTTCTATCCTACGAGCAGTACTTC; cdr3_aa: CAIGGLLSYEQYF